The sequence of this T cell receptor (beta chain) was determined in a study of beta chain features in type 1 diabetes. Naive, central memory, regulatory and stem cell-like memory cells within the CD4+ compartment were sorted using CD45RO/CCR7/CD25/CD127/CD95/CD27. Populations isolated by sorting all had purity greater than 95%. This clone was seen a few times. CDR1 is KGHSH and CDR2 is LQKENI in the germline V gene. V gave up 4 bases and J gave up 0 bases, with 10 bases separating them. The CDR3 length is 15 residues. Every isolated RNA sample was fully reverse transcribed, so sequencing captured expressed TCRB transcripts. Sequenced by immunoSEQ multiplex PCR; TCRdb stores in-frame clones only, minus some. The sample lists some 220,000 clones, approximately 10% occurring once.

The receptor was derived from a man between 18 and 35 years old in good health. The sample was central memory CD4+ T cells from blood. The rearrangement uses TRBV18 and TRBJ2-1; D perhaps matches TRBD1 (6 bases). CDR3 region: CASSLGATSYNEQFF. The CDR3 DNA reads TGTGCCAGCTCACTGGGGGCTACCTCCTACAATGAGCAGTTCTTC. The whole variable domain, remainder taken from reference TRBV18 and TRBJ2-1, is NAGVMQNPRHLVRRRGQEARLRCSPMKGHSHVYWYRQLPEEGLKFMVYLQKENIIDESGMPKERFSAEFPKEGPSILRIQQVVRGDSAAYFCASSLGATSYNEQFFGPGTRLTVL.